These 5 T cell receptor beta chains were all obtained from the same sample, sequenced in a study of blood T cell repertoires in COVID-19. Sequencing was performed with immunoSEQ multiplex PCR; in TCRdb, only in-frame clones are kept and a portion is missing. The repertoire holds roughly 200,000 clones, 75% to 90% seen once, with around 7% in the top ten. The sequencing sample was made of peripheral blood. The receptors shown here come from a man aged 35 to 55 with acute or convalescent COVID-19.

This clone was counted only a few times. The CDR3 coding sequence is TGTGCCAGCAGTTCTTATGGGACAGTTGAAAGCAATGAGCAGTTCTTC. This codes for CASSSYGTVESNEQFF. The J gene is TRBJ2-1, the V gene TRBV2; 7 positions agree with TRBD1. The CDR3 consists of 16 residues. Germline-derived CDR1 and CDR2 are SNHLY and FYNNEI. The J segment lost 6 bases and the V segment lost 5 bases, leaving 13 bases of the junction unmatched. Full variable domain (rest looked up from reference TRBV2 and TRBJ2-1): EPEVTQTPSHQVTQMGQEVILRCVPISNHLYFYWYRQILGQKVEFLVSFYNNEISEKSEIFDDQFSVERPDGSNFTLKIRSTKLEDSAMYFCASSSYGTVESNEQFFGPGTRLTVL.

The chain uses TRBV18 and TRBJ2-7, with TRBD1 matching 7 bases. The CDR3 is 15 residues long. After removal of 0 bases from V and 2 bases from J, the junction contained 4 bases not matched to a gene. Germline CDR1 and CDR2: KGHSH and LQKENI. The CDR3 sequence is CASSPPSGTAYEQYF. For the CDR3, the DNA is TGTGCCAGCTCACCACCCTCCGGGACAGCCTACGAGCAGTACTTC.

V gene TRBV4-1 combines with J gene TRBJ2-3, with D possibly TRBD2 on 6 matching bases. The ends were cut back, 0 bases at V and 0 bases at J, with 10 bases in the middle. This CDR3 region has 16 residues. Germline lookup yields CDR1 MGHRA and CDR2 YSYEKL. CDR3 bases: TGCGCCAGCAGCCAAGAGTGGAGGGGAAGCACAGATACGCAGTATTTT. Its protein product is CASSQEWRGSTDTQYF.

The CDR3 nucleotides are TGTGCCAGCAGTGAAGTTGGGGGGACCTATGGCTACACCTTC. Translation: CASSEVGGTYGYTF. This chain uses TRBV2 with TRBJ1-2; a possible D gene is TRBD1 (5 bases). CDR1 and CDR2 from the germline V gene are SNHLY and FYNNEI. CDR3 length equals 14 residues. V lost 1 base and J 4 bases, leaving 10 bases between the germline ends. The full variable domain, completed using reference TRBV2 and TRBJ1-2, is EPEVTQTPSHQVTQMGQEVILRCVPISNHLYFYWYRQILGQKVEFLVSFYNNEISEKSEIFDDQFSVERPDGSNFTLKIRSTKLEDSAMYFCASSEVGGTYGYTFGSGTRLTVV.

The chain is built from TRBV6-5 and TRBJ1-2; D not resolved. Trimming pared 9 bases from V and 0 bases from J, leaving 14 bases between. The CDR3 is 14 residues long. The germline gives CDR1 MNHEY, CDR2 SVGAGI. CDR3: CARKPRETNYGYTF. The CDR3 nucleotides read TGTGCCAGGAAGCCCCGGGAAACTAACTATGGCTACACCTTC.